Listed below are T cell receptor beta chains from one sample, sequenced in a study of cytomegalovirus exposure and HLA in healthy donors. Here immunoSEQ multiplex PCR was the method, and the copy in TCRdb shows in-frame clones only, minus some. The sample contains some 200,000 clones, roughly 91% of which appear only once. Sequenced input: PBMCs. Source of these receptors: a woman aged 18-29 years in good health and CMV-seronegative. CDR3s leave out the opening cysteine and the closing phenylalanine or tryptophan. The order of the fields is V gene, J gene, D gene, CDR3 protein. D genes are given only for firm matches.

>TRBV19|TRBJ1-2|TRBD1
ASSIETGAGYGYT
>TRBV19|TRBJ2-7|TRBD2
ASSPQTSRGYEQY
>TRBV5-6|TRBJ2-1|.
ASSRTLSEQF
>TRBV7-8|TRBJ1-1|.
ASSFKGQRNTEAF
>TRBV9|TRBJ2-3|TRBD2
ASRPGLASTDTQY
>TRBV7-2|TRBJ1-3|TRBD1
ASTNTGGVSGNTIY
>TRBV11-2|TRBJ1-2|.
ASSSLGLTNYGYT
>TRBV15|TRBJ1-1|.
ATKGGIDTEAF
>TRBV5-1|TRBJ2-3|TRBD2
ASSLVLAGEDTQY
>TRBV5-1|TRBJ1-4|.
ASSLGLQQDEKLF
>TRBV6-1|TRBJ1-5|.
ASSAVIRQPQH
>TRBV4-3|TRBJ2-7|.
ASSRDKSYEQY
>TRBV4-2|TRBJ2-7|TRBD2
ASSQDLGGRAFYEQY